These 24 T cell receptor beta chains came from one sample sequenced in a study of regulatory T cells in long-lasting Graves disease (dated by TCRdb to the early 2020s). Library construction relied on multiplex PCR. The sequencer listed for this sample is Illumina HiSeq 4000. TCR beta libraries were built with iRepertoire HTBI primers and Arm-PCR amplification of CDR3 regions. TCRdb reanalyzed the raw reads on its own, using fastp at Q25 for trimming and MiXCR for clone calling, and kept in-frame beta chains. Each entry is one CDR3 protein sequence, shown with its most common DNA and genes. The sample table records 700,000 or so distinct CDR3 sequences; 30% of these occur just once. 42% of the sample is in the top ten clones. Per the publication, the time point label means: persistent/refractory GD, antithyroid drugs over 5 years with positive TRAb. For both TCR sequencing and RNA sequencing, RNA was extracted from PBMCs in TRIzol.

Sample: peripheral blood mononuclear cells (PBMCs), taken when the disease was refractory, from a patient treated with antithyroid drugs. These receptors came from a female donor with Graves disease.

The chain has TRBV20-1 and TRBJ1-1; 7 bases are a match to TRBD1. This CDR3 is built from 13 residues. Germline assignment: CDR1 DFQATT and CDR2 SNEGSKA (reference sequence). After removal of 4 bases from V and 1 base from J, the junction contained 3 bases not matched to a gene. DNA for the CDR3: TGCAGTGCTACAGGACAGGAGAACACTGAAGCTTTCTTT. It yields the protein CSATGQENTEAFF.

Points on this clonotype: Given a much more abundant clone one base away, this may be a read error. The J gene is TRBJ2-5, the V gene TRBV6-9; D is unresolved. The ends were cut back, 3 bases at V and 2 bases at J, with 7 bases in the middle. Germline CDR1 and CDR2: MNHGY and SVAAGI. The CDR3 spans 13 residues. The CDR3 loop is CASSYVSQETQYF. The CDR3 coding sequence is TGTGCCAGCAGTTACGTGAGTCAAGAGACCCAGTACTTC.

V is TRBV4-2 and J is TRBJ1-4; 9 bases are a match to TRBD1. The V gene's germline CDR1 is LGHNA and CDR2 YNFKEQ. The CDR3 totals 15 residues. The V gene end was trimmed by 4 bases and the J gene end by 8 bases; junction bases not matched to a gene: 8. The CDR3 DNA follows: TGTGCCAGCAGCCGTGGGGACAGGGAGGAGGAAAAACTGTTTTTT. Translation gives CASSRGDREEEKLFF.

This clonotype was observed a handful of times. The chain recombines TRBV6-1 with TRBJ1-5, with 8 positions matching TRBD1. J was trimmed by 4 bases and V by 6 bases; bases with no gene match: 5. The CDR3 is made up of 14 amino acids. Germline lookup yields CDR1 MNHNS and CDR2 SASEGT. CDR3 region: CASRGTGQNQPQHF. The CDR3 DNA reads as TGTGCCAGCAGAGGGACAGGACAAAATCAGCCCCAGCATTTT.

This chain uses TRBV4-1 with TRBJ2-7; D not certain. The ends were cut back, 1 base at V and 1 base at J, with 8 bases in the middle. The CDR3 loop spans 14 amino acids. The V gene's germline CDR1 is MGHRA and CDR2 YSYEKL. Here the CDR3 DNA reads TGCGCCAGCAGCCAAGTTCCCGCATCCTACGAGCAGTACTTC. Its translation: CASSQVPASYEQYF.

The J gene is TRBJ1-4, the V gene TRBV12-3 or TRBV12-4; TRBD1 is a possible D gene (5 bases). Trimming stripped 7 bases from V and 7 bases from J, with 10 bases between. CDR3 length: 12 amino acids. The CDR3 region is CASTRDSEKLFF. CDR3 nucleotides: TGTGCCAGCACCCGGGACTCTGAAAAACTGTTTTTT.

CDR3 residues: CASSPQGRRDEKLFF. In DNA, the CDR3 is TGCGCCAGCAGCCCGCAGGGGCGACGGGATGAAAAACTGTTTTTT. The chain uses TRBV5-1 and TRBJ1-4, with D maybe TRBD1 (6 bases). V was pared by 4 bases and J by 6 bases, with 16 bases between. The germline gives CDR1 SGHRS, CDR2 YFSETQ. There are 15 residues in the CDR3. The full variable domain, in which reference TRBV5-1 and TRBJ1-4 provide the parts outside the CDR3, is KAGVTQTPRYLIKTRGQQVTLSCSPISGHRSVSWYQQTPGQGLQFLFEYFSETQRNKGNFPGRFSGRQFSNSRSEMNVSTLELGDSALYLCASSPQGRRDEKLFFGSGTQLSVL.

The genes are TRBV28 and TRBJ2-1; 13 bases agree with TRBD2. Germline loops: CDR1 MDHEN, CDR2 SYDVKM. The CDR3 has 16 amino acids. J was trimmed by 4 bases and V by 10 bases; bases with no gene match: 10. CDR3 sequence: CATTTSGRAGYNEQFF. The CDR3 coding sequence is TGTGCCACCACCACTAGCGGGAGGGCAGGATACAATGAGCAGTTCTTC.

The V and J genes are TRBV10-2 and TRBJ2-7; TRBD2 might be the D (6 bases). V was cut by 4 bases and J by 7 bases, with 23 bases left in between. Germline V CDR1 and CDR2: WSHSY, SAAADI. CDR3 length: 16 amino acids. The CDR3 loop reads CASSGIRDWISGEQYF. In DNA form, the CDR3 reads TGCGCCAGCAGTGGCATCCGGGACTGGATCTCCGGAGAGCAGTACTTC.

V gene TRBV19 combines with J gene TRBJ1-1; tentatively, D is TRBD1 (6 bases). This CDR3 contains 15 residues. Looked up from germline, CDR1 is LNHDA and CDR2 is SQIVND (reference sequence). V lost 4 bases and J 3 bases, leaving 15 bases between the germline ends. The CDR3 spells CASSSGGAKDTEAFF. In nucleotides, the CDR3 is TGTGCCAGTAGTAGCGGGGGGGCAAAGGACACTGAAGCTTTCTTT.

This clonotype has a handful of counts. The chain uses TRBV12-3 or TRBV12-4 and TRBJ1-5; D gene unclear. The V end was cut by 7 bases, the J end by 3 bases, with 13 bases between. The CDR3 sequence is 14 residues long. For the CDR3, the DNA is TGTGCCAGCACCCTACAAAGGGCCAATCAGCCCCAGCATTTT. This encodes CASTLQRANQPQHF.

The chain recombines TRBV11-2 with TRBJ1-1; the D is unclear. The germline V gene encodes CDR1 SGHAT and CDR2 FQNNGV. V lost 8 bases, J lost 5 bases, and 15 bases lay in between. This CDR3 is 13 amino acids long. CDR3 in amino acids: CASALAGSTEAFF. CDR3 DNA: TGTGCCAGCGCCCTCGCTGGGTCTACTGAAGCTTTCTTT.

This clonotype was seen many times. This chain uses TRBV6-2 or TRBV6-3 with TRBJ2-7, with D maybe TRBD2 (5 bases). CDR1 is MNHEY and CDR2 is SVGEGT in the germline V gene. The length of the CDR3 is 12 residues. V lost 6 bases, J lost 5 bases, and 11 bases lay in between. The CDR3 loop reads CASRDYSNEQYF. In nucleotides, the CDR3 is TGTGCCAGCAGAGACTATAGTAACGAGCAGTACTTC.

The V gene is TRBV11-2, the J gene TRBJ2-7; D is uncertain. V shed 1 base and J shed 4 bases, with 8 bases lying between them. Germline CDR1 SGHAT, CDR2 FQNNGV. The CDR3 length is 13 residues. The CDR3 nucleotides read TGTGCCAGCAGCTTAGCTCCCACTTACGAGCAGTACTTC. Translating gives CASSLAPTYEQYF. The variable domain in full, completed from reference TRBV11-2 and TRBJ2-7, reads EAGVAQSPRYKIIEKRQSVAFWCNPISGHATLYWYQQILGQGPKLLIQFQNNGVVDDSQLPKDRFSAERLKGVDSTLKIQPAKLEDSAVYLCASSLAPTYEQYFGPGTRLTVT.

This clonotype has at least ten counts. The chain has TRBV2 and TRBJ2-1; possible D gene TRBD1, 5 bases. Germline-derived CDR1 and CDR2 are SNHLY and FYNNEI. V dropped 1 base and J dropped 10 bases, with 20 bases sitting between them. The CDR3 is 16 amino acids. CDR3 protein: CASSEDAQVPLSEQFF. As DNA, the CDR3 is TGTGCCAGCAGTGAAGATGCACAGGTTCCTCTCTCGGAGCAGTTCTTC. The variable domain in full, with the rest retrieved from reference TRBV2 and TRBJ2-1, is EPEVTQTPSHQVTQMGQEVILRCVPISNHLYFYWYRQILGQKVEFLVSFYNNEISEKSEIFDDQFSVERPDGSNFTLKIRSTKLEDSAMYFCASSEDAQVPLSEQFFGPGTRLTVL.

The DNA of the CDR3 is TGTGCCAGCTCACGCCAGGAGGACAATCAGCCCCAGCATTTT. Translated: CASSRQEDNQPQHF. This rearrangement joins TRBV18 to TRBJ1-5; D is uncertain. Germline CDR1 and CDR2: KGHSH and LQKENI. V lost 4 bases, J lost 3 bases, and 10 bases lay in between. This CDR3 is 14 amino acids long.

In this sample, this clonotype turned up many times. The rearrangement links TRBV12-3 or TRBV12-4 to TRBJ1-5; no clear D. The CDR3 is 12 residues long. Trimming removed 4 bases at V and 8 bases at J, with 9 bases between. The CDR3 nucleotides are TGTGCCAGCAGTTCACTTGTTGAGCCCCAGCATTTT. Protein: CASSSLVEPQHF.

The gene calls are TRBV5-1 and TRBJ2-5; D perhaps matches TRBD2 (5 bases). CDR1 and CDR2 (germline): SGHRS, YFSETQ. The CDR3 contains 15 residues. Trimming left V 0 bases short and J 4 bases short, with 13 bases between. CDR3 amino acids: CASSLENGNGETQYF. CDR3 DNA sequence: TGCGCCAGCAGCTTGGAGAACGGGAACGGAGAGACCCAGTACTTC.

V and J are TRBV9 and TRBJ2-1; 11 bases fit TRBD2. With 5 bases clipped from V and 6 bases from J, the junction kept 4 bases outside the gene matches. The CDR3 consists of 14 residues. Germline V lookup: CDR1 SGDLS, CDR2 YYNGEE. CDR3 loop: CASSDSGGANEQFF. The DNA of the CDR3 is TGTGCCAGCAGTGATAGCGGGGGGGCCAATGAGCAGTTCTTC.

The V call is TRBV29-1, the J call TRBJ1-2; 10 bases agree with TRBD1. Germline CDR1 is SQVTM and CDR2 is ANQGSEA. The CDR3 length is 12 residues. V gave up 8 bases and J gave up 8 bases; unmatched junction bases: 8. CDR3 nucleotides: TGCAGCCTGGGGGACAGGGGCTTCGGCTACACCTTC. The encoded protein is CSLGDRGFGYTF.

This clonotype occurred once. The gene calls are TRBV3-1 and TRBJ1-2; D remains unclear. Looked up from germline, CDR1 is LGHDT and CDR2 is YNNKEL (reference sequence). This CDR3 spans 14 amino acids. V gave up 5 bases and J gave up 2 bases, with 12 bases separating them. As DNA, the CDR3 is TGTGCCAGCAGCGACTGGCAGAACAACTATGGCTACACCTTC. Translating it yields CASSDWQNNYGYTF.

This chain joins TRBV28 and TRBJ1-1, with 7 bases lining up with TRBD1. The CDR3 covers 13 residues. J lost 5 bases, V lost 4 bases, and 4 bases had no gene match. Germline V gene sequence: CDR1 MDHEN, CDR2 SYDVKM. The CDR3 DNA reads TGTGCCAGCAGTTCAGGGGGACGAACTGAAGCTTTCTTT. This gives the protein CASSSGGRTEAFF.

The chain uses TRBV10-3 and TRBJ1-2, with 9 bases aligning to TRBD1. V lost 4 bases and J lost 5; bases outside the gene matches: 20. CDR3 length: 19 amino acids. Germline CDR1 reads ENHRY; CDR2 reads SYGVKD. The chain's CDR3 is CAISVYSPGTGSTRYGYTF. In nucleotides, the CDR3 is TGTGCCATCAGTGTTTATTCTCCCGGGACAGGGAGTACGCGGTATGGCTACACCTTC.

This clonotype appeared a few times. The J gene is TRBJ2-3, the V gene TRBV20-1; 9 positions agree with TRBD2. The CDR3 sequence is 13 residues long. Per the germline V gene, CDR1 is DFQATT and CDR2 is SNEGSKA (reference sequence). Losses at the gene ends were 6 bases for V and 4 bases for J; bases not matched to a gene: 5. The CDR3 DNA reads TGCAGTGCCACCCGGACTAGCGCAGATACGCAGTATTTT. This gives the protein CSATRTSADTQYF.